This T cell receptor (beta chain) was documented in a study of CD8 T cells in ankylosing spondylitis. In regard to this clonotype: No antigen is known for it.

Overall study findings and caveats: In ankylosing spondylitis patients, matched synovial fluid reportedly showed significant enrichment of disease-linked clones. Clones linked to disease, bearing a CD8+ phenotype, were relatively rare in peripheral blood. For ankylosing spondylitis blood, a TCR beta motif of 8 or 9 highly homologous variants appeared characteristic.

TCRdb used MiXCR to reprocess the 5' RACE reads, holding one entry per CDR3 protein. The table shows roughly 240,000 distinct CDR3 sequences, with roughly 32% occurring only once. The V gene lost 3 bases and the J gene lost 8 bases, with 7 bases spanning the gap. The CDR3 covers 11 residues. Sequencing was carried out using blood, either unsorted or a sorted T cell fraction (not recorded which). This receptor was taken from a male donor with ankylosing spondylitis or in good health (not recorded which). The V call is TRBV12-3 or TRBV12-4, the J call TRBJ1-2; possibly TRBD1 for D (5 bases). In DNA, the CDR3 is TGTGCCAGCAGTTTGAGGGGAGGCTACACCTTC. Its translation: CASSLRGGYTF.